These 30 T cell receptor beta chains originate from one sample sequenced in a study of cytomegalovirus exposure and HLA in healthy donors. The PCR made use of 60 Vbeta and 13 Jbeta primers. Repertoires were generated with immunoSEQ multiplex PCR, while TCRdb's copy carries only in-frame clones and drops some. In the table there are tens of thousands of clones, roughly three quarters of which are singletons. The sequencing sample was made of PBMCs. The receptor set was obtained from a middle-aged woman in good health and CMV-seropositive.

This chain links TRBV28 with TRBJ2-3; 10 bases line up with TRBD2. The trim removed 2 bases at V and 5 bases at J, leaving 4 bases unmatched. This CDR3 is 15 amino acids long. Germline CDR1 MDHEN, CDR2 SYDVKM. CDR3 loop: CASSLVPSGRDTQYF. The CDR3 bases are TGTGCCAGCAGTTTAGTGCCTAGCGGGAGAGATACGCAGTATTTT.

The chain joins TRBV4-1 to TRBJ2-5, with TRBD2 as a possible D gene (6 bases). From germline, CDR1 is MGHRA and CDR2 YSYEKL. The V and J ends lost 1 base and 6 bases respectively, with 12 bases between them. The CDR3 loop spans 14 amino acids. CDR3: CASSQAEGTKTQYF. CDR3 in DNA: TGCGCCAGCAGCCAAGCGGAGGGTACAAAGACCCAGTACTTC.

The chain has TRBV21-1 and TRBJ1-3. TRBV21-1 is noted as a pseudogene. The CDR3 contains 14 residues. Here the CDR3 DNA reads TGTGCCAGCAGCGACGCGGGGCGGGGAAACACCATATATTTT. The encoded protein is CASSDAGRGNTIYF.

The CDR3 DNA is TGCGCCAGCAGCCAAGACGGCCAGGGGTACGAGCAGTACTTC. Its translation is CASSQDGQGYEQYF. The chain recombines TRBV4-3 with TRBJ2-7; a possible D gene is TRBD1 (6 bases). V was clipped by 0 bases and J by 4 bases, with 10 bases between them. The germline CDR1 and CDR2 sequences are LGHNA and YSLEER. This CDR3 region has 14 residues.

The chain is built from TRBV20-1 and TRBJ1-1; TRBD1 aligns across 8 bases. The V and J ends lost 5 bases and 8 bases, in that order; junction bases with no gene match: 4. The CDR3 is made up of 11 amino acids. The germline V gene encodes CDR1 DFQATT and CDR2 SNEGSKA (reference sequence). The CDR3 protein is CSAGTGLEAFF. In nucleotides, the CDR3 is TGCAGTGCTGGGACAGGATTAGAAGCTTTCTTT.

This clone was seen only once. The chain is built from TRBV4-3 and TRBJ2-5; D remains ambiguous. The CDR3 contains 16 residues. Germline CDR1 reads LGHNA; CDR2 reads YSLEER. Trimming removed 2 bases at V and 1 base at J, with 14 bases between. The CDR3 DNA reads as TGCGCCAGCAGCCAACAATACGAGGTAATCCAAGAGACCCAGTACTTC. Translating it yields CASSQQYEVIQETQYF.

V gene TRBV19 combines with J gene TRBJ2-1; D possibly corresponds to TRBD1 (6 bases). This CDR3 region has 11 residues. Trimming took off 5 bases at V and 8 bases at J, with 7 bases between the two ends. The germline CDR1 and CDR2 sequences are LNHDA and SQIVND (reference sequence). CDR3 residues: CASSGGHEQFF. For the CDR3, the DNA is TGTGCCAGTAGTGGGGGCCATGAGCAGTTCTTC.

V gene TRBV7-8 combines with J gene TRBJ2-3; TRBD2 agrees at 10 bases. V lost 0 bases to trimming and J lost 5 bases; unmatched junction nucleotides: 5. This CDR3 is built from 16 residues. From germline, CDR1 is SGHVS and CDR2 FQNEAQ. In DNA form, the CDR3 reads TGTGCCAGCAGCTTAGCGTCTAGCGGGAGTCGAGATACGCAGTATTTT. Translating it yields CASSLASSGSRDTQYF.

This rearrangement joins TRBV28 to TRBJ1-1; 7 nucleotides align to TRBD1. From germline, CDR1 is MDHEN and CDR2 SYDVKM. V lost 5 bases, J lost 1 base, and 4 bases stayed unmatched. The CDR3 consists of 14 residues. CDR3: CASSGTVTNTEAFF. CDR3 sequence (DNA): TGTGCCAGCAGTGGGACAGTCACGAACACTGAAGCTTTCTTT. The complete variable domain, with remaining parts taken from reference TRBV28 and TRBJ1-1, reads DVKVTQSSRYLVKRTGEKVFLECVQDMDHENMFWYRQDPGLGLRLIYFSYDVKMKEKGDIPEGYSVSREKKERFSLILESASTNQTSMYLCASSGTVTNTEAFFGQGTRLTVV.

V usage is TRBV27 and J usage is TRBJ2-3; the match to TRBD1 covers 7 bases. V trimming: 8 bases; J trimming: 4 bases; junction bases outside the gene matches: 9. This CDR3 is 14 amino acids long. CDR1 and CDR2 from the germline V gene are MNHEY and SMNVEV (reference sequence). The CDR3 DNA reads as TGTGCCAGCTCCTATCGACAGGGTTCAGATACGCAGTATTTT. Protein sequence: CASSYRQGSDTQYF.

V is TRBV9 and J is TRBJ2-2; 14 bases are a match to TRBD2. The V and J ends lost 0 bases and 6 bases, in that order; junction bases with no gene match: 4. The length of the CDR3 is 17 residues. Germline V gene data show CDR1 as SGDLS and CDR2 as YYNGEE. CDR3 sequence: CASSVGGTSGRSGELFF. The CDR3 DNA reads TGTGCCAGCAGCGTAGGAGGGACTAGCGGGAGATCCGGGGAGCTGTTTTTT.

The rearrangement links TRBV5-1 to TRBJ1-2, with 10 positions matching TRBD1. J was trimmed by 8 bases and V by 3 bases; bases with no gene match: 10. The germline CDR1 and CDR2 sequences are SGHRS and YFSETQ. The CDR3 sequence is 15 residues long. The CDR3 loop reads CASSYQGGTGVGYTF. CDR3 in DNA: TGCGCCAGCAGCTATCAGGGGGGGACAGGGGTCGGCTACACCTTC. The full variable domain, completed using reference TRBV5-1 and TRBJ1-2, is KAGVTQTPRYLIKTRGQQVTLSCSPISGHRSVSWYQQTPGQGLQFLFEYFSETQRNKGNFPGRFSGRQFSNSRSEMNVSTLELGDSALYLCASSYQGGTGVGYTFGSGTRLTVV.

This chain links TRBV13 with TRBJ2-7; the D is unclear. Germline CDR1 PRHDT, CDR2 FYEKMQ (reference sequence). V was cut by 5 bases and J by 5 bases, with 10 bases left in between. The CDR3 sequence is 12 residues long. The CDR3 DNA follows: TGTGCCAGCAGCCCCCCTCCCGACGAGCAGTACTTC. It is translated as CASSPPPDEQYF. Combining the CDR3 with reference TRBV13 and TRBJ2-7 gives the whole variable domain AAGVIQSPRHLIKEKRETATLKCYPIPRHDTVYWYQQGPGQDPQFLISFYEKMQSDKGSIPDRFSAQQFSDYHSELNMSSLELGDSALYFCASSPPPDEQYFGPGTRLTVT.

V is TRBV7-8 and J is TRBJ2-7; 8 bases align to TRBD2. The CDR3 is 17 residues long. Germline CDR1 is SGHVS and CDR2 is FQNEAQ. V lost 3 bases and J lost 7; bases outside the gene matches: 17. CDR3: CASSFLLGAGEDWEQYF. CDR3 coding DNA: TGTGCCAGCAGCTTCCTGTTGGGAGCGGGGGAAGATTGGGAGCAGTACTTC.

The chain carries TRBV4-1 and TRBJ1-2, with D possibly being TRBD1 (6 bases). CDR3 length: 13 residues. CDR1 and CDR2 from the germline V gene are MGHRA and YSYEKL. V lost 10 bases to trimming and J lost 3 bases, with 15 bases between them. The DNA of the CDR3 is TGCGCCACCAACGGGGGGGCAGACTATGGCTACACCTTC. It translates to CATNGGADYGYTF.

The rearrangement links TRBV7-2 to TRBJ1-2, with a weak D call TRBD1 (5 bases). Trimming pared 5 bases from V and 4 bases from J, leaving 20 bases between. This CDR3 contains 16 residues. The V gene's germline CDR1 is SGHTA and CDR2 FQGNSA. The CDR3 here is CASSPGPRDVLYGYTF. The CDR3 coding sequence is TGTGCCAGCAGCCCGGGGCCGCGGGACGTACTCTATGGCTACACCTTC.

The chain recombines TRBV7-9 with TRBJ2-7; TRBD1 aligns across 11 bases. The CDR3 length is 13 residues. V shed 5 bases and J 9 bases; nucleotides not matched to a gene: 6. Germline V gene data show CDR1 as SEHNR and CDR2 as FQNEAQ (reference sequence). The CDR3 bases are TGTGCCAGCAGCGGGACAGGGGGTATCGGGCAGTACTTC. This translates into CASSGTGGIGQYF. The variable domain in full, completed from reference TRBV7-9 and TRBJ2-7, reads DTGVSQNPRHKITKRGQNVTFRCDPISEHNRLYWYRQTLGQGPEFLTYFQNEAQLEKSRLLSDRFSAERPKGSFSTLEIQRTEQGDSAMYLCASSGTGGIGQYFGPGTRLTVT.

The V call is TRBV11-2, the J call TRBJ2-1; 15 bases match TRBD2. Germline trimming cut 5 bases from V and 1 base from J; bases unmatched to any gene: 6. This CDR3 has 18 amino acids. In germline, CDR1 is SGHAT, CDR2 FQNNGV. The CDR3 bases are TGTGCCAGCAGCCCGGGACTAGCGGGAGGCGGTTCCTACAATGAGCAGTTCTTC. As protein: CASSPGLAGGGSYNEQFF.

This clone was seen once. The identical CDR3 is also encoded by other nucleotide sequences in the sample. The rearrangement links TRBV11-2 to TRBJ1-6; D possibly corresponds to TRBD1 (5 bases). The V gene's germline CDR1 is SGHAT and CDR2 FQNNGV. The CDR3 is made up of 18 amino acids. V was shortened by 1 base and J by 10 bases, with 23 bases between the two germline ends. CDR3 region: CASSLGGTPLLGSSPLHF. In DNA, the CDR3 is TGTGCCAGCAGCTTAGGAGGGACTCCCTTATTGGGTTCGTCACCCCTCCACTTT.

J is TRBJ2-1 and V is TRBV4-3, with 9 bases aligning to TRBD2. The CDR3 has 20 amino acids. V was clipped by 0 bases and J by 0 bases; unmatched bases: 12. CDR1 is LGHNA, CDR2 YSLEER, per germline. CDR3 region: CASSQDPHRTSAHSYNEQFF. In nucleotides, the CDR3 is TGCGCCAGCAGCCAAGACCCCCATAGGACTAGCGCCCACTCCTACAATGAGCAGTTCTTC.

This rearrangement joins TRBV20-1 to TRBJ1-1; D is ambiguous. CDR1 and CDR2 (germline): DFQATT, SNEGSKA (reference sequence). Trimming pared 4 bases from V and 1 base from J, leaving 4 bases between. CDR3 size: 11 residues. The CDR3 bases are TGCAGTGCTAAGAGGAACACTGAAGCTTTCTTT. Amino acids: CSAKRNTEAFF.

The chain joins TRBV9 to TRBJ2-5; TRBD2 matches at 7 bases. The CDR3 contains 16 residues. V lost 1 base, J lost 3 bases, and 9 bases stayed unmatched. Per the germline V gene, CDR1 is SGDLS and CDR2 is YYNGEE. CDR3 bases: TGTGCCAGCAGCGTAAGAGGACGGGAGGCGGAAGAGACCCAGTACTTC. It codes for CASSVRGREAEETQYF.

This chain links TRBV18 with TRBJ2-5; 7 bases line up with TRBD1. The CDR3 has 14 amino acids. The germline V gene has CDR1 KGHSH and CDR2 LQKENI. V gave up 2 bases and J gave up 6 bases; unmatched junction bases: 6. Written as DNA, the CDR3 is TGTGCCAGCTCACCAGTTGACAGGGTTAAGACCCAGTACTTC. Its protein product is CASSPVDRVKTQYF.

The rearrangement links TRBV15 to TRBJ2-1; 9 bases agree with TRBD1. The CDR3 has 14 amino acids. Germline V CDR1 and CDR2: LNHNV, YYDKDF (reference sequence). The J segment lost 3 bases and the V segment lost 8 bases, leaving 5 bases of the junction unmatched. The CDR3, as DNA: TGTGCCACCCGCGGGACAGGGCTCTACAATGAGCAGTTCTTC. Amino acid sequence: CATRGTGLYNEQFF. Together with reference TRBV15 and TRBJ2-1, the CDR3 gives the full variable domain: DAMVIQNPRYQVTQFGKPVTLSCSQTLNHNVMYWYQQKSSQAPKLLFHYYDKDFNNEADTPDNFQSRRPNTSFCFLDIRSPGLGDTAMYLCATRGTGLYNEQFFGPGTRLTVL.

V and J are TRBV11-2 and TRBJ2-7, with D uncertain. Germline V gene lookup returns CDR1 SGHAT and CDR2 FQNNGV. The CDR3 totals 11 residues. Trimming pared 5 bases from V and 3 bases from J, leaving 5 bases between. CDR3 sequence (DNA): TGTGCCAGCAGCCTAAACTACGAGCAGTACTTC. Translated: CASSLNYEQYF.

This chain uses TRBV7-9 with TRBJ2-7; D is perhaps TRBD2 (5 bases). CDR1 and CDR2 (germline): SEHNR, FQNEAQ (reference sequence). The CDR3 covers 14 residues. Between the trimmed V and J ends, which lost 5 bases and 4 bases, there was a span of 15 bases. This chain's CDR3 is CASSPPDSLYEQYV. The CDR3 DNA reads as TGTGCCAGCAGCCCCCCGGACTCTCTTTACGAGCAGTACGTC.

The chain employs TRBV6-5 and TRBJ2-1, with D possibly matching TRBD2 (5 bases). This CDR3 contains 15 residues. V was pared by 0 bases and J by 5 bases, with 11 bases between. The V gene's germline CDR1 is MNHEY and CDR2 SVGAGI. The CDR3 here is CASSYSDYPNNEQFF. The CDR3 DNA sequence: TGTGCCAGCAGTTACTCAGACTATCCGAACAATGAGCAGTTCTTC.

This clone was counted a single time. This chain uses TRBV29-1 with TRBJ2-1, with 8 bases identical to TRBD1. The germline gives CDR1 SQVTM, CDR2 ANQGSEA. The V and J ends lost 6 bases and 9 bases, in that order; junction bases with no gene match: 7. The CDR3 is 12 amino acids. This CDR3 is CSVQQGGGEQFF. DNA for the CDR3: TGCAGCGTACAACAGGGGGGAGGTGAGCAGTTCTTC.

The chain couples TRBV29-1 to TRBJ1-1; D uncertain. Between the trimmed V and J ends, which lost 8 bases and 5 bases, there was a span of 12 bases. This CDR3 is built from 11 residues. CDR1 SQVTM and CDR2 ANQGSEA come from the germline V gene. CDR3 region: CSPSTGTEAFF. In DNA, the CDR3 is TGCAGCCCTTCGACGGGAACTGAAGCTTTCTTT.

This chain uses TRBV18 with TRBJ2-1; 15 nucleotides agree with TRBD2. The CDR3 contains 17 residues. The germline V gene encodes CDR1 KGHSH and CDR2 LQKENI. V gave up 0 bases and J gave up 8 bases; unmatched junction bases: 5. CDR3 protein: CASSPPGLAGGGDEQFF. In nucleotides, the CDR3 is TGTGCCAGCTCACCACCGGGACTAGCGGGAGGTGGTGATGAGCAGTTCTTC.